The subject of this entry is one T cell receptor beta chain. CDR1 is MNHNS, CDR2 SASEGT, per germline. The CDR3 sequence is 15 residues long. V was shortened by 3 bases and J by 8 bases, with 16 bases between the two germline ends. This sample is part of a study of blood T cell repertoires in COVID-19. In the original analysis: Reference gene primer amplification gave nucleated cell count estimates. Profiling relied on immunoSEQ multiplex PCR, and the TCRdb table lists in-frame clones only, not all of them. D and trimming were read from the DNA, whereas the V and J calls and clone size are those reported in that table. The sample yields under 350,000 clones, 75% to 90% seen once.

This chain connects TRBV6-1 to TRBJ1-4, with D perhaps matching TRBD1 (6 bases). The sequence came from a middle-aged man with acute or convalescent COVID-19. Specimen: peripheral blood. CDR3 sequence (DNA): TGTGCCAGCAGTGATCGACTAATCAGGGGCGAAAAACTGTTTTTT. Translating gives CASSDRLIRGEKLFF.